A single sample gave rise to the 11 T cell receptor beta chains below, sequenced in a study of T-cell memory formation after mild COVID-19. TCRdb re-derived calls from the 5' RACE reads in MiXCR, one entry per CDR3 protein. The data show about 290,000 distinct CDR3 sequences, around 17% seen once. The sequencing input was PBMCs or a T cell subset sorted from them (not recorded which). The source of these receptors is a man younger than 35 who had mild COVID-19 (a few samples of this study predate the infection). Cell type and time point are not known.

V and J are TRBV29-1 and TRBJ2-6; no firm D call. V was clipped by 0 bases and J by 2 bases, with 11 bases between them. Germline lookup yields CDR1 SQVTM and CDR2 ANQGSEA. There are 16 residues in the CDR3. CDR3: CSVEDRRGPGANVLTF. The CDR3 bases are TGCAGCGTTGAAGATCGCCGCGGCCCTGGGGCCAACGTCCTGACTTTC.

This clonotype has a handful of counts. The rearrangement joins TRBV27 to TRBJ1-4; weak D call: TRBD1 (6 bases). V lost 0 bases, J lost 15 bases, and 14 bases lay in between. In germline, CDR1 is MNHEY, CDR2 SMNVEV (reference sequence). CDR3 size: 13 residues. CDR3 sequence (DNA): TGTGCCAGCAGTTTATCCCCAGGGGACTACGTGTTTTTT. Its translation is CASSLSPGDYVFF. The variable domain in full, completed from reference TRBV27 and TRBJ1-4, reads EAQVTQNPRYLITVTGKKLTVTCSQNMNHEYMSWYRQDPGLGLRQIYYSMNVEVTDKGDVPEGYKVSRKEKRNFPLILESPSPNQTSLYFCASSLSPGDYVFFGSGTQLSVL.

This clonotype was observed a few times. V gene TRBV15 combines with J gene TRBJ1-1, with TRBD1 identical over 8 bases. V dropped 0 bases and J dropped 8; count of bases not matched to a gene: 2. From germline, CDR1 is LNHNV and CDR2 YYDKDF (reference sequence). This CDR3 comprises 13 residues. CDR3 in amino acids: CATSRDRGQEAFF. Here the CDR3 DNA reads TGTGCCACCAGCAGAGACAGGGGGCAGGAAGCTTTCTTT.

This chain connects TRBV19 to TRBJ1-1; the D is unclear. Germline V gene sequence: CDR1 LNHDA, CDR2 SQIVND (reference sequence). V dropped 4 bases and J dropped 7 bases, with 10 bases sitting between them. CDR3 length equals 12 residues. The CDR3 nucleotides are TGTGCCAGTAGTAGCAGAATTCTTGAAGCTTTCTTT. It yields the protein CASSSRILEAFF.

In its sample, this clonotype was seen many times. The chain employs TRBV7-8 and TRBJ2-3; 9 nucleotides line up with TRBD1. V was clipped by 3 bases and J by 5 bases; unmatched bases: 6. The CDR3 is 15 residues long. Germline V gene lookup returns CDR1 SGHVS and CDR2 FQNEAQ. The CDR3 sequence: CASSFHRGQGDTQYF. As DNA, the CDR3 is TGTGCCAGCAGCTTCCACAGGGGGCAGGGAGATACGCAGTATTTT.

This clonotype was observed a few times. The chain is built from TRBV7-6 and TRBJ2-3, with unresolved D. V lost 5 bases, J lost 5 bases, and 11 bases lay in between. Germline values: CDR1 SGHVS, CDR2 FNYEAQ. The CDR3 consists of 13 residues. CDR3 residues: CASSVGPLDTQYF. As DNA, the CDR3 is TGTGCCAGCAGCGTCGGACCTCTAGATACGCAGTATTTT.

The chain combines TRBV29-1 with TRBJ1-1; TRBD1 is a possible D gene (5 bases). The length of the CDR3 is 12 residues. Deletions cut 3 bases from V and 3 bases from J, with 8 bases between. The germline V gene has CDR1 SQVTM and CDR2 ANQGSEA. The CDR3 sequence: CSVDRGYTEAFF. The CDR3 DNA reads as TGCAGCGTTGATAGGGGATACACTGAAGCTTTCTTT. Complete variable domain (other parts from reference TRBV29-1 and TRBJ1-1): SAVISQKPSRDICQRGTSLTIQCQVDSQVTMMFWYRQQPGQSLTLIATANQGSEATYESGFVIDKFPISRPNLTFSTLTVSNMSPEDSSIYLCSVDRGYTEAFFGQGTRLTVV.

V usage is TRBV20-1 and J usage is TRBJ2-7; 9 nucleotides match TRBD2. From germline, CDR1 is DFQATT and CDR2 SNEGSKA (reference sequence). V was clipped by 3 bases and J by 6 bases; unmatched bases: 3. CDR3 length: 12 residues. This CDR3 is CSARLAGFEQYV. The CDR3 DNA is TGCAGTGCTAGGCTAGCGGGGTTCGAGCAGTACGTC.

The table lists this clonotype with a few counts. This chain joins TRBV9 and TRBJ2-4, with a tentative D call TRBD2 (7 bases). Trimming took off 2 bases at V and 7 bases at J, with 19 bases between the two ends. This CDR3 region has 16 residues. Per germline, CDR1 SGDLS and CDR2 YYNGEE. The CDR3 DNA reads as TGTGCCAGCAGCGTCAAGTTCGGGGGGCAGGCGAACATTCAGTACTTC. This sequence encodes CASSVKFGGQANIQYF.

This clonotype was seen a few times. The rearrangement links TRBV6-6 to TRBJ2-1, with no clear D. The CDR3 spans 13 residues. Germline V lookup: CDR1 MNHNY, CDR2 SVGAGI (reference sequence). V lost 5 bases and J 1 base, leaving 6 bases between the germline ends. The CDR3 reads CASSRKSYNEQFF. CDR3 nucleotide sequence: TGTGCCAGCAGTCGAAAATCCTACAATGAGCAGTTCTTC.

In this sample, this clonotype turned up a few times. V usage is TRBV27 and J usage is TRBJ2-4, with D uncertain. V was trimmed by 4 bases and J by 2 bases, leaving 12 bases between them. Germline V gives CDR1 MNHEY, CDR2 SMNVEV (reference sequence). The CDR3 covers 15 residues. The CDR3 region is CASSSRVMTKNIQYF. CDR3 bases: TGTGCCAGCAGTTCAAGGGTGATGACCAAAAACATTCAGTACTTC.